The present T cell receptor beta chain was sequenced within a study of blood T cells in healthy people across ages. The sample holds many counts of this clonotype. This CDR3 has 14 residues. V was pared by 4 bases and J by 11 bases, with 15 bases of the junction left unmatched. From germline, CDR1 is DFQATT and CDR2 SNEGSKA (reference sequence). Primers used in a second PCR of about 7 to 11 cycles were a sample-barcoded 5' primer and a J-beta primer mix. TCRdb itself ran the 5' RACE reads through MiXCR, one entry per CDR3 protein. The sample shows some 1.5 million distinct CDR3 sequences, approximately 42% of them seen only once.

Sequencing was done on a sample of blood. The rearrangement links TRBV20-1 to TRBJ2-5, with 8 bases fitting TRBD2. This TCR was recovered from a woman younger than 35 in good health. The CDR3 is CSAKSTSDYNEQYF. The CDR3, as DNA: TGCAGTGCTAAGTCGACTAGCGACTACAATGAGCAGTACTTC.